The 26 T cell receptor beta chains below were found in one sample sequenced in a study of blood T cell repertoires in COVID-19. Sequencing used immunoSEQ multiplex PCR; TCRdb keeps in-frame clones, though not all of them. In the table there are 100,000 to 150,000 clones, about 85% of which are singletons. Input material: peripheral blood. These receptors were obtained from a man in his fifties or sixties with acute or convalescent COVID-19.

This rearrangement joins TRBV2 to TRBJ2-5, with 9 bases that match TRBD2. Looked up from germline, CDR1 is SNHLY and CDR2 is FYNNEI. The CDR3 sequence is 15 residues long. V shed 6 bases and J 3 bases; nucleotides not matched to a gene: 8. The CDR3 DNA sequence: TGTGCCAGCAGCCGGGGCGGGAGGGCCAAAGAGACCCAGTACTTC. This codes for CASSRGGRAKETQYF. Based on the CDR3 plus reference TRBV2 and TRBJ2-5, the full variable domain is EPEVTQTPSHQVTQMGQEVILRCVPISNHLYFYWYRQILGQKVEFLVSFYNNEISEKSEIFDDQFSVERPDGSNFTLKIRSTKLEDSAMYFCASSRGGRAKETQYFGPGTRLLVL.

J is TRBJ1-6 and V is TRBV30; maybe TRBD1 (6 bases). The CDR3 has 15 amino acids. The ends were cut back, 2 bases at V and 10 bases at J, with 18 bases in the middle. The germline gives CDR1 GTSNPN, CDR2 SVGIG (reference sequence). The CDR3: CAWSKWGGGTSPLHF. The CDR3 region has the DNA TGTGCCTGGAGTAAATGGGGGGGCGGAACGTCACCCCTCCACTTT.

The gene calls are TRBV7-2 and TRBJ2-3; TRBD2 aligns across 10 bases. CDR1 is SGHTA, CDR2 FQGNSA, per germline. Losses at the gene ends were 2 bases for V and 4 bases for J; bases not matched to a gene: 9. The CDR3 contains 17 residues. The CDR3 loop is CASSLTGAGGPPDTQYF. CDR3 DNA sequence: TGTGCCAGCAGCTTAACGGGAGCGGGAGGGCCTCCAGATACGCAGTATTTT.

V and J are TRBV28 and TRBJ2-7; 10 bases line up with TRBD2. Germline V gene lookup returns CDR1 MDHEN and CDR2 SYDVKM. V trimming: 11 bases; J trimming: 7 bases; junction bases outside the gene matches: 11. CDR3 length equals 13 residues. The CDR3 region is CAFGAGGPGEQYF. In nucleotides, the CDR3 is TGTGCCTTTGGAGCGGGAGGGCCTGGTGAGCAGTACTTC.

CDR3 loop: CASIFGFSDTQYF. DNA of the CDR3: TGTGCCAGCATTTTCGGGTTTTCGGATACGCAGTATTTT. The chain carries TRBV12-3 or TRBV12-4 and TRBJ2-3; D is undetermined. V shed 7 bases and J shed 6 bases, with 14 bases lying between them. The CDR3 runs 13 residues.

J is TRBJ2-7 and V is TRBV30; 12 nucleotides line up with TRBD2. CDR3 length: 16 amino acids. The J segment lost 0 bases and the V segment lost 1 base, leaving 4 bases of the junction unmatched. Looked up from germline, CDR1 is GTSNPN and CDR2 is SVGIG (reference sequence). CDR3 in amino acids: CAWSGLAGVVSYEQYF. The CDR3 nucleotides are TGTGCCTGGAGTGGACTAGCGGGAGTGGTCTCCTACGAGCAGTACTTC. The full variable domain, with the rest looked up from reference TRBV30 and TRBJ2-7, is SQTIHQWPATLVQPVGSPLSLECTVEGTSNPNLYWYRQAAGRGLQLLFYSVGIGQISSEVPQNLSASRPQDRQFILSSKKLLLSDSGFYLCAWSGLAGVVSYEQYFGPGTRLTVT.

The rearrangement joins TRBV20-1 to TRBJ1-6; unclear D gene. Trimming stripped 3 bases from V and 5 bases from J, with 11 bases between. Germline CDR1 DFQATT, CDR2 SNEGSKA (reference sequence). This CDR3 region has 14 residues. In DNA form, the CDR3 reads TGCAGTGCTAGTGAAACGGGAAATAATTCACCCCTCCACTTT. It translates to CSASETGNNSPLHF.

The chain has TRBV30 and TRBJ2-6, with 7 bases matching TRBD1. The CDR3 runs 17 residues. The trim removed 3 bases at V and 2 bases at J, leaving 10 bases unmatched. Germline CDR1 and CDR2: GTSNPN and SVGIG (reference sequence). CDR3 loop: CAWSRQGSAAGANVLTF. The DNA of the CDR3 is TGTGCCTGGAGCAGACAGGGCTCCGCGGCTGGGGCCAACGTCCTGACTTTC.

DNA of the CDR3: TGCAGCGTTGGCTCACTAGCGGGAGGCGGCAACACCGGGGAGCTGTTTTTT. It translates to CSVGSLAGGGNTGELFF. The gene calls are TRBV29-1 and TRBJ2-2, with 12 bases lining up with TRBD2. Germline V gene data show CDR1 as SQVTM and CDR2 as ANQGSEA. V shed 4 bases, J shed 2 bases, and the junction held 8 bases outside the gene matches. CDR3 length: 17 amino acids.

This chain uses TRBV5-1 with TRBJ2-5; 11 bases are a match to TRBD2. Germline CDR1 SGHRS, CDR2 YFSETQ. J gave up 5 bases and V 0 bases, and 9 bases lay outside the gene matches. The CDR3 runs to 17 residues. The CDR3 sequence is CASSLDPLAGGRETQYF. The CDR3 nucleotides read TGCGCCAGCAGCTTGGATCCCCTAGCGGGAGGCCGGGAGACCCAGTACTTC.

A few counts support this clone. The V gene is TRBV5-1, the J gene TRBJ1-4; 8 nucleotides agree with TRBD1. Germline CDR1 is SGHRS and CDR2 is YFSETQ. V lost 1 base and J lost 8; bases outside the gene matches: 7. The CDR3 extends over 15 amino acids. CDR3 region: CASSLLTGEREKLFF. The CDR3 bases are TGCGCCAGCAGCTTGTTGACAGGGGAAAGGGAAAAACTGTTTTTT.

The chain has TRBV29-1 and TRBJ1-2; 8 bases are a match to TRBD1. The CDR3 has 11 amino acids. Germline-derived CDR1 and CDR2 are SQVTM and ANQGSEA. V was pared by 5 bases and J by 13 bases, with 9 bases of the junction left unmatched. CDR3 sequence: CSVYNGDRGTF. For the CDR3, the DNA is TGCAGCGTTTATAACGGAGACAGGGGCACCTTC.

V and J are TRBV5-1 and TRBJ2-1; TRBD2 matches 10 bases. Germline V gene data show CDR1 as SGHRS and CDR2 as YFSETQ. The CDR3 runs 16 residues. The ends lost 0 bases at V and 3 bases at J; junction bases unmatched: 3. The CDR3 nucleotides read TGCGCCAGCAGCTTGGAGGCTAGCGGGGGCTACAATGAGCAGTTCTTC. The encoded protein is CASSLEASGGYNEQFF.

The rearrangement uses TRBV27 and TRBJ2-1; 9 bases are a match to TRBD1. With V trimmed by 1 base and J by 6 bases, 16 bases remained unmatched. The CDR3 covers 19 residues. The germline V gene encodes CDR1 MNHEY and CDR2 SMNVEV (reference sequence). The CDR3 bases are TGTGCCAGCAGTTTATACGGGACAGGGATGTCCCATATCGGCAATGAGCAGTTCTTC. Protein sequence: CASSLYGTGMSHIGNEQFF.

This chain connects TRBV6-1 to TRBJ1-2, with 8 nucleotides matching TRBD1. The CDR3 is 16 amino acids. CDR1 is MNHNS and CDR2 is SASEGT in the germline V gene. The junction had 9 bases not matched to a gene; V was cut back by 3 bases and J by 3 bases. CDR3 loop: CASSEVRTGRDYGYTF. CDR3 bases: TGTGCCAGCAGTGAGGTTCGGACAGGGAGGGACTATGGCTACACCTTC.

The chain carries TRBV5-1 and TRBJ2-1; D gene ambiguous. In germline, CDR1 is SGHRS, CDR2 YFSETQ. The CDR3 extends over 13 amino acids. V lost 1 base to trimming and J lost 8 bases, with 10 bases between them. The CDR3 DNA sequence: TGCGCCAGCAGCTTGCTGTCAGTCGATGAGCAGTTCTTC. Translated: CASSLLSVDEQFF. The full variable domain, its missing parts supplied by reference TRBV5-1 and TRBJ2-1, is KAGVTQTPRYLIKTRGQQVTLSCSPISGHRSVSWYQQTPGQGLQFLFEYFSETQRNKGNFPGRFSGRQFSNSRSEMNVSTLELGDSALYLCASSLLSVDEQFFGPGTRLTVL.

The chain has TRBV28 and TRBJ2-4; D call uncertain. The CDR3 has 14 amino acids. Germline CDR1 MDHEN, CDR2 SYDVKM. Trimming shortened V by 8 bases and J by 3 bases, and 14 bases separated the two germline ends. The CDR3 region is CASQSRFGKNIQYF. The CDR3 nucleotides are TGTGCCAGCCAAAGTCGTTTCGGCAAAAACATTCAGTACTTC.

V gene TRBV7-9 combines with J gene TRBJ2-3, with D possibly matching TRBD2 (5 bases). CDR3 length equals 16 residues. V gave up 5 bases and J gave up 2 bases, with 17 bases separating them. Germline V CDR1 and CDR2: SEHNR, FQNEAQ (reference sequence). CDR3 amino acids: CASSAREAIATDTQYF. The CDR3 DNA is TGTGCCAGCAGCGCCCGGGAAGCCATAGCCACAGATACGCAGTATTTT.

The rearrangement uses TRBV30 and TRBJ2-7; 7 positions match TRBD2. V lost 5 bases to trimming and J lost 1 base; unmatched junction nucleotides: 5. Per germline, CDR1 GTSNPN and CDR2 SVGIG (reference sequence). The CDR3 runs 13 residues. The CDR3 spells CAWGGGLSYEQYF. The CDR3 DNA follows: TGTGCCTGGGGGGGAGGGCTTTCCTACGAGCAGTACTTC.

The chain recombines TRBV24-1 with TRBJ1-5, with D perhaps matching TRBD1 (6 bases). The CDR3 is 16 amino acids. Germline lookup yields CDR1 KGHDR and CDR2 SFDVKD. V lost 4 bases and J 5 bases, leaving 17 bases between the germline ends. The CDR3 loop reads CATSEKGTGPDQPQHF. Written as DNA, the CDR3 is TGTGCCACCAGTGAAAAGGGAACAGGGCCGGATCAGCCCCAGCATTTT.

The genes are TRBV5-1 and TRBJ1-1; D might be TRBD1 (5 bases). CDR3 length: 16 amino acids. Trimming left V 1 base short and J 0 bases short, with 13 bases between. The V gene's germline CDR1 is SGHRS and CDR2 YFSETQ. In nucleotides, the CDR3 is TGCGCCAGCAGCTTGAGGGTGATGGGGCTGAACACTGAAGCTTTCTTT. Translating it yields CASSLRVMGLNTEAFF.

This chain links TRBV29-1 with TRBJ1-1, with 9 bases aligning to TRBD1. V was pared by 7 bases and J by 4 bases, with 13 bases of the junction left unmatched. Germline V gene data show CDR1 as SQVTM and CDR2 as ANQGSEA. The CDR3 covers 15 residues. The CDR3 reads CSAIVPGQGITEAFF. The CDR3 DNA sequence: TGCAGCGCTATCGTCCCGGGACAGGGAATCACTGAAGCTTTCTTT.

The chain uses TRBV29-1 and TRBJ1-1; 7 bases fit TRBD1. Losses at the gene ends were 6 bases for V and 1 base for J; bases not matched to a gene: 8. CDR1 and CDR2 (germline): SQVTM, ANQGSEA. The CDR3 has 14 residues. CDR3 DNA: TGCAGCGTGCTCGGGACAGCGAAGAACACTGAAGCTTTCTTT. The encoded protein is CSVLGTAKNTEAFF.

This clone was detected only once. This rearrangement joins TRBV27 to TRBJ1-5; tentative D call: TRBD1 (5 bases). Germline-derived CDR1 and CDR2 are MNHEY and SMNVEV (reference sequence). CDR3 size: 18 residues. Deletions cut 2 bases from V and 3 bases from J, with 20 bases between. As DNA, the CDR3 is TGTGCCAGCAGTTTACGGGCCAGGGTGCAAAGCAACAATCAGCCCCAGCATTTT. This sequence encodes CASSLRARVQSNNQPQHF.

CDR3 coding DNA: TGCGCCAGCAGCCCCGGCCGGGGGTGGACTGAAGCTTTCTTT. It translates to CASSPGRGWTEAFF. The chain couples TRBV5-1 to TRBJ1-1; D is possibly TRBD1 (5 bases). The V and J ends lost 4 bases and 5 bases respectively, with 15 bases between them. Germline CDR1 and CDR2: SGHRS and YFSETQ. CDR3 length: 14 residues.

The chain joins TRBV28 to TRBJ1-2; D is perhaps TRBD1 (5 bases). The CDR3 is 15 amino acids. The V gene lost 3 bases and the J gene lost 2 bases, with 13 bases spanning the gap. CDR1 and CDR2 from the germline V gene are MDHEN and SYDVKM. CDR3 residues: CASSLRNRLNYGYTF. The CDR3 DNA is TGTGCCAGCAGTTTGCGTAACAGGCTAAACTATGGCTACACCTTC.